This T cell receptor (beta chain) emerged from a study of neurological immune-mediated disorders. TCRdb processed the 5' RACE reads anew with MiXCR; each CDR3 protein has one entry. Here the sample spans roughly 90,000 distinct CDR3 sequences, around 3.5% being singletons. This clonotype was found many times. CDR3 length equals 13 residues. CDR1 and CDR2 from the germline V gene are SGHDT and YYEEEE. The V gene lost 4 bases and the J gene lost 6 bases, with 13 bases spanning the gap. The sample taken for sequencing was PBMCs. This clonotype originated in a woman in her forties or fifties with multiple sclerosis. The rearrangement links TRBV5-6 to TRBJ1-1; D not certain. The CDR3 reads CASSRAVKAEAFF. CDR3 nucleotides: TGTGCCAGCAGCAGGGCGGTTAAGGCTGAAGCTTTCTTT.